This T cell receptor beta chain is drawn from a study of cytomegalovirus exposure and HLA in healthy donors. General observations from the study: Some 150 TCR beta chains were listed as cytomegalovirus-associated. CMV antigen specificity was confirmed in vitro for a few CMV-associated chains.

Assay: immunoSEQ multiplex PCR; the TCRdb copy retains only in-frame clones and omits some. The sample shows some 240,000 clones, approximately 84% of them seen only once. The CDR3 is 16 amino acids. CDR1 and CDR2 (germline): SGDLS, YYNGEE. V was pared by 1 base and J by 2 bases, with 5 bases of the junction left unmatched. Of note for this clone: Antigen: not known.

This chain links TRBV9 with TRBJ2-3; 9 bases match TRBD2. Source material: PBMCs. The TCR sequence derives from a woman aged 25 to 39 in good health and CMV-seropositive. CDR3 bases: TGTGCCAGCAGCGTAACTAGCGGGCCCCACACAGATACGCAGTATTTT. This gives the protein CASSVTSGPHTDTQYF.